Presented here are 17 T cell receptor beta chains from one specimen sequenced in a study of blood T cells in healthy people across ages. Combining a sample-barcoded 5' primer with a J-beta primer mix, a second PCR ran for roughly 7 to 11 cycles. TCRdb reanalysed the 5' RACE reads using MiXCR and keeps one entry per CDR3 protein. Here the sample spans approximately 780,000 distinct CDR3 sequences, about 26% being singletons. These data are also associated with another study on T cells of mothers and their children.

The specimen sequenced was blood. Receptors originate from a boy aged 10-17 years in good health.

The table lists this clonotype with a few counts. The rearrangement joins TRBV4-2 to TRBJ1-4; D possibly corresponds to TRBD1 (6 bases). This CDR3 region has 12 residues. V was trimmed by 0 bases and J by 12 bases, leaving 8 bases between them. Germline CDR1 and CDR2: LGHNA and YNFKEQ. CDR3 protein: CASSQEGGELFF. The CDR3 region has the DNA TGTGCCAGCAGCCAAGAAGGGGGGGAACTGTTTTTT.

The gene calls are TRBV13 and TRBJ2-5; TRBD2 matches 13 bases. The CDR3 runs to 15 residues. After removal of 6 bases from V and 8 bases from J, the junction contained 9 bases not matched to a gene. Germline V gene lookup returns CDR1 PRHDT and CDR2 FYEKMQ (reference sequence). CDR3 sequence (DNA): TGTGCCAGCAGACGGAAAGGACTAGCGGGAGACACCCAGTACTTC. Translation: CASRRKGLAGDTQYF.

This clonotype has just one count. V gene TRBV10-3 combines with J gene TRBJ1-5; D perhaps matches TRBD1 (5 bases). Germline V gene sequence: CDR1 ENHRY, CDR2 SYGVKD. CDR3 length equals 15 residues. The germline V and J ends were trimmed by 4 bases and 0 bases, with 10 bases remaining between them. The CDR3 coding sequence is TGTGCCATCAGTGCAGGGTCGGCTAGCAATCAGCCCCAGCATTTT. Residues: CAISAGSASNQPQHF.

V and J are TRBV10-2 and TRBJ2-3, with TRBD1 matching 8 bases. The trim removed 7 bases at V and 6 bases at J, leaving 9 bases unmatched. Germline lookup yields CDR1 WSHSY and CDR2 SAAADI. The CDR3 is 14 amino acids. The CDR3 loop is CASKRQGNVDTQYF. CDR3 DNA sequence: TGCGCCAGCAAACGACAGGGGAATGTGGATACGCAGTATTTT.

This chain joins TRBV29-1 and TRBJ2-1, with D perhaps TRBD2 (7 bases). Deletions cut 7 bases from V and 6 bases from J, with 25 bases between. The CDR3 covers 16 residues. Germline loops: CDR1 SQVTM, CDR2 ANQGSEA. Here the CDR3 DNA reads TGCAGCGCTGACGCGGGGGCAGGGGCCGACCTCAATGAGCAGTTCTTC. Encoded protein: CSADAGAGADLNEQFF.

As to this clonotype: One end of the junction is discordant with germline, which a read error may explain. The chain joins TRBV6-5 to TRBJ2-7; D assignment may be TRBD1 or TRBD2 (5 bases each). This CDR3 region has 13 residues. Per germline, CDR1 MNHEY and CDR2 SVGAGI. This chain's CDR3 is CTSSRDGAYEQYF. For the CDR3, the DNA is TGTACCAGCAGTCGGGACGGAGCCTACGAGCAGTACTTC.

The rearrangement links TRBV7-9 to TRBJ2-5; 8 nucleotides agree with TRBD1. The germline gives CDR1 SEHNR, CDR2 FQNEAQ (reference sequence). This CDR3 comprises 15 residues. Trimming at V came to 6 bases and at J to 3 bases, leaving 9 bases not matched to a gene. In DNA form, the CDR3 reads TGTGCCAGCAGTCCAGGGGGCGAGGGGAAAGAGACCCAGTACTTC. Its protein is CASSPGGEGKETQYF. Drawing the rest from reference TRBV7-9 and TRBJ2-5, the complete variable domain is DTGVSQNPRHKITKRGQNVTFRCDPISEHNRLYWYRQTLGQGPEFLTYFQNEAQLEKSRLLSDRFSAERPKGSFSTLEIQRTEQGDSAMYLCASSPGGEGKETQYFGPGTRLLVL.

The J gene is TRBJ2-7, the V gene TRBV20-1; D possibly corresponds to TRBD2 (6 bases). Germline V gives CDR1 DFQATT, CDR2 SNEGSKA (reference sequence). This CDR3 is built from 14 residues. Trimming left V 0 bases short and J 3 bases short, with 12 bases between. The CDR3 reads CSARDGSLDYEQYF. The CDR3 coding sequence is TGCAGTGCTAGAGACGGGAGTCTCGACTACGAGCAGTACTTC.

This clonotype has just a few counts. The chain recombines TRBV20-1 with TRBJ2-7; TRBD2 is a possible D gene (6 bases). Germline V gives CDR1 DFQATT, CDR2 SNEGSKA (reference sequence). V was trimmed by 3 bases and J by 2 bases, leaving 14 bases between them. The CDR3 contains 14 residues. CDR3 in amino acids: CSASPFGGTYEQYF. The CDR3, as DNA: TGCAGTGCTAGCCCCTTTGGGGGGACCTACGAGCAGTACTTC.

J is TRBJ1-5 and V is TRBV7-9; no reliable D call. CDR1 and CDR2 from the germline V gene are SEHNR and FQNEAQ (reference sequence). The CDR3 spans 14 residues. Trimming removed 4 bases at V and 9 bases at J, with 16 bases between. CDR3 bases: TGTGCCAGCAGCTCCGAGACCACCTTGAGGCCCCAGCATTTT. Its translation: CASSSETTLRPQHF.

The chain combines TRBV29-1 with TRBJ2-5; TRBD2 aligns across 9 bases. This CDR3 is built from 14 residues. Germline CDR1 and CDR2: SQVTM and ANQGSEA. Trimming removed 5 bases from V and 0 bases from J; junction bases left unmatched: 4. This chain's CDR3 is CSVHSGRYQETQYF. For the CDR3, the DNA is TGCAGCGTTCACAGCGGGAGGTACCAAGAGACCCAGTACTTC.

The chain uses TRBV5-5 and TRBJ2-3, with no clear D. The length of the CDR3 is 14 residues. The germline CDR1 and CDR2 sequences are SGHKS and YYEKEE (reference sequence). Trimming stripped 1 base from V and 6 bases from J, with 12 bases between. This CDR3 reads CASSLWKEVDTQYF. CDR3 sequence (DNA): TGTGCCAGCAGCTTGTGGAAAGAGGTGGATACGCAGTATTTT.

The chain couples TRBV6-2 or TRBV6-3 to TRBJ2-3; 8 bases map to TRBD2. The CDR3 is 13 residues long. Germline assignment: CDR1 MNHEY and CDR2 SVGEGT. With V trimmed by 8 bases and J by 0 bases, 1 base remained unmatched. CDR3 sequence (DNA): TGTGCCAGCCAGCGGGGGAGCACAGATACGCAGTATTTT. It specifies CASQRGSTDTQYF.

CDR3 DNA: TGTGCCAGCAGCCAAGAATTTGGGGTCGGCACGCAGTATTTT. It encodes CASSQEFGVGTQYF. The gene calls are TRBV4-2 and TRBJ2-3, with D unclear. V lost 0 bases and J 9 bases, leaving 13 bases between the germline ends. The CDR3 is 14 residues long. CDR1 is LGHNA, CDR2 YNFKEQ, per germline.

This clonotype was observed a handful of times. The chain couples TRBV29-1 to TRBJ1-4; TRBD1 matches 9 bases. The V gene's germline CDR1 is SQVTM and CDR2 ANQGSEA. Trimming removed 7 bases from V and 8 bases from J; junction bases left unmatched: 8. This CDR3 is 13 amino acids long. CDR3 coding DNA: TGCAGCGCCGAGGACAGGGGAGACGAAAAACTGTTTTTT. Translation gives CSAEDRGDEKLFF. Full variable domain (rest looked up from reference TRBV29-1 and TRBJ1-4): SAVISQKPSRDICQRGTSLTIQCQVDSQVTMMFWYRQQPGQSLTLIATANQGSEATYESGFVIDKFPISRPNLTFSTLTVSNMSPEDSSIYLCSAEDRGDEKLFFGSGTQLSVL.

The V call is TRBV15, the J call TRBJ2-7, with 9 bases identical to TRBD1. This CDR3 is built from 16 residues. In germline, CDR1 is LNHNV, CDR2 YYDKDF (reference sequence). V gave up 3 bases and J gave up 3 bases; unmatched junction bases: 9. The CDR3 reads CATSSPGTGKNYEQYF. Written as DNA, the CDR3 is TGTGCCACCAGCAGTCCCGGGACAGGGAAAAACTACGAGCAGTACTTC.

The V call is TRBV20-1, the J call TRBJ1-2; D ambiguous. V was cut by 3 bases and J by 4 bases, with 21 bases left in between. CDR1 and CDR2 from the germline V gene are DFQATT and SNEGSKA (reference sequence). The CDR3 consists of 16 residues. CDR3 residues: CSARGSEGGFGYGYTF. The DNA for the CDR3 is TGCAGTGCTAGGGGGAGTGAGGGCGGGTTTGGCTATGGCTACACCTTC.